This TCR beta chain was documented in a study of control samples from healthy donors and cancer patients (dated by TCRdb to about 2020). Preparation of the library involved the immunoSEQ multiplex PCR assay. TCRdb mirrors the immuneACCESS table, restricted to in-frame sequences. Some clones are absent from its copies; in checked studies, under half trace to an unresolved V gene, and the reason for the others is unknown. This specimen's table enumerates about 200,000 clones. The ten most abundant clones make up 2.2% of the sample. Turning to this clone: Which antigen it targets is not known.

Sequences were obtained from blood. The TCR was taken from a woman aged 25 to 39 in good health.

The CDR3 loop reads CATMPQGRDTGELFF. Here is the DNA: TGTGCCACCATGCCACAGGGGAGGGACACCGGGGAGCTGTTTTTT. The chain links TRBV24-1 with TRBJ2-2; the D region is possibly TRBD1 or TRBD2, each matching across 7 bases. Spanning cysteine to phenylalanine, the CDR3 consists of 15 amino acids. Only the CDR3 DNA stays, 45 bases, in frame from base 1. The germline V gene yields KGHDR for CDR1 and SFDVKD for CDR2. Deletion took 8 bases off V and 3 bases off J, with a span of 15 bases between the germline ends.